The present T cell receptor (beta chain) was sequenced within a study of blood T cell repertoires in COVID-19. In terms of age and location, participants ranged from roughly 18 to 95 years and lived in about two dozen US areas. Clinical history as reported by participants underpinned cohort assignment. The germline V gene encodes CDR1 SGHTA and CDR2 FQGTGA. This CDR3 comprises 14 residues. V was clipped by 4 bases and J by 7 bases; unmatched bases: 9. In the original analysis: Amplification from reference gene primers served as the basis for estimated nucleated cell counts. The data were produced by immunoSEQ multiplex PCR, yet TCRdb's version contains in-frame clones alone and is incomplete. D and trimming come from the DNA, and the V and J calls and clone size come from that table. The repertoire has 250,000 to 300,000 clones, approximately 91% of them found once; the top ten carry about 2%.

The sequencing sample was made of PBMCs or T cells enriched from blood (not recorded which). The chain links TRBV7-3 to TRBJ1-2; 7 bases line up with TRBD1. This clonotype was obtained from a woman between 40 and 50 years old with acute COVID-19. The CDR3 protein is CASSSGPTGSGYTF. The CDR3 coding sequence is TGTGCCAGCAGCTCCGGCCCGACAGGGTCTGGCTACACCTTC.